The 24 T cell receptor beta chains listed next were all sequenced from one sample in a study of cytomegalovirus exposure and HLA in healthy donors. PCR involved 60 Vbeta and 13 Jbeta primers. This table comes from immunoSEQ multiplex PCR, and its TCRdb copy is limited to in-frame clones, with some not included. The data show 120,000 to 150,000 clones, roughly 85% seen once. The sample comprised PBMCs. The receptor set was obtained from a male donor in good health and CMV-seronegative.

The CDR3 sequence: CASSNGFSANSPLHF. CDR3 coding DNA: TGTGCCAGCAGTAACGGGTTCTCCGCGAATTCACCCCTCCACTTT. The chain carries TRBV2 and TRBJ1-6, with D uncertain. Trimming cost V 5 bases and J 7 bases, with 15 bases left between them. This CDR3 contains 15 residues. Germline V gene sequence: CDR1 SNHLY, CDR2 FYNNEI. The variable domain in full, completed from reference TRBV2 and TRBJ1-6, reads EPEVTQTPSHQVTQMGQEVILRCVPISNHLYFYWYRQILGQKVEFLVSFYNNEISEKSEIFDDQFSVERPDGSNFTLKIRSTKLEDSAMYFCASSNGFSANSPLHFGNGTRLTVT.

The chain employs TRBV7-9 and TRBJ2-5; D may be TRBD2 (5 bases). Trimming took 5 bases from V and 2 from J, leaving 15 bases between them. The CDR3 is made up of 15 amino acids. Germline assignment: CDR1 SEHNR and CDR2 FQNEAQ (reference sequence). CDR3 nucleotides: TGTGCCAGCAGCCCCAGCGGCCGTCTACAAGAGACCCAGTACTTC. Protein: CASSPSGRLQETQYF. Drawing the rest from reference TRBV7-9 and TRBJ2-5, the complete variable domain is DTGVSQNPRHKITKRGQNVTFRCDPISEHNRLYWYRQTLGQGPEFLTYFQNEAQLEKSRLLSDRFSAERPKGSFSTLEIQRTEQGDSAMYLCASSPSGRLQETQYFGPGTRLLVL.

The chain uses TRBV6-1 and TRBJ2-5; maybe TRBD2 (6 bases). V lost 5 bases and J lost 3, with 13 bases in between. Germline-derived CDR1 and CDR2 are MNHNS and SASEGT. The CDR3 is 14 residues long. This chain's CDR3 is CASSPQPGEETQYF. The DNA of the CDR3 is TGTGCCAGCAGTCCCCAACCGGGGGAAGAGACCCAGTACTTC.

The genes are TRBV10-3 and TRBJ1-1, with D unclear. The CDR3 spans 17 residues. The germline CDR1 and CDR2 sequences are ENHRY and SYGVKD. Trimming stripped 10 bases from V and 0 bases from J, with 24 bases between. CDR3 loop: CATSVGPSVFMNTEAFF. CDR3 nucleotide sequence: TGTGCCACCAGCGTTGGGCCCTCAGTGTTCATGAACACTGAAGCTTTCTTT.

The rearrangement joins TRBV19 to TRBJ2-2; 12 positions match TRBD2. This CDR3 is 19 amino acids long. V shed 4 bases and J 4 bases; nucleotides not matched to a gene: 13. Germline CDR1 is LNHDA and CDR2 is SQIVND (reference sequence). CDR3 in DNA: TGTGCCAGTAGTAAGCGGAGACTAGCGGGGGTTAGGAGCACCGGGGAGCTGTTTTTT. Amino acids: CASSKRRLAGVRSTGELFF.

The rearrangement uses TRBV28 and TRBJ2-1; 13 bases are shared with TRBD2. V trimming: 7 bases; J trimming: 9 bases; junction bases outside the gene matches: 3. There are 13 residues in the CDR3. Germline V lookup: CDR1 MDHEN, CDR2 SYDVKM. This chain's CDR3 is CASTLAGGGEQFF. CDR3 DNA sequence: TGTGCCAGCACACTAGCGGGAGGGGGTGAGCAGTTCTTC.

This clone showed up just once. The CDR3 reads CASSPGRGEREQFF. The CDR3 region has the DNA TGTGCCAGCAGTCCAGGACGGGGAGAACGTGAGCAGTTCTTC. The V and J genes are TRBV27 and TRBJ2-1; D possibly corresponds to TRBD2 (5 bases). V dropped 5 bases and J dropped 9 bases, with 17 bases sitting between them. Germline V gene sequence: CDR1 MNHEY, CDR2 SMNVEV (reference sequence). This CDR3 region has 14 residues.

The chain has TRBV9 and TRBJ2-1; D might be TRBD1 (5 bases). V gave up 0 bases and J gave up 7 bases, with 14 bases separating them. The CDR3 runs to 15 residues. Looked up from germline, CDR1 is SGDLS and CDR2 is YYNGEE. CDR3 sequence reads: CASSVEFRQGNEQFF. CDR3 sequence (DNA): TGTGCCAGCAGCGTAGAGTTTCGGCAGGGTAATGAGCAGTTCTTC.

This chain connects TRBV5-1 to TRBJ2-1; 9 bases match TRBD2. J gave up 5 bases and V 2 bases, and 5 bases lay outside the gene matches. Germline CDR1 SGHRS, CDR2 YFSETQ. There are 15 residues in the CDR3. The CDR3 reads CASSLSLAGNNEQFF. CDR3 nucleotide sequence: TGCGCCAGCAGCTTAAGCCTAGCGGGGAACAATGAGCAGTTCTTC.

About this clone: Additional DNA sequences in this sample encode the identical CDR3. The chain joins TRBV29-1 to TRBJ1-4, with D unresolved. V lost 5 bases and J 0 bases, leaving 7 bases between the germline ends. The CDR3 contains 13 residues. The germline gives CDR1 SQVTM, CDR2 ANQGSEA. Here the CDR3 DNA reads TGCAGCGTTAGCTCTGCAACTAATGAAAAACTGTTTTTT. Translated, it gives CSVSSATNEKLFF.

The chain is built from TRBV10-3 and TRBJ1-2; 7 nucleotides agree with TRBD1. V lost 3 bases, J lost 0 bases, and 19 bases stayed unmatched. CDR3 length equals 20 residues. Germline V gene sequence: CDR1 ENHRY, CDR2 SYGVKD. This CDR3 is CAISDPDLKTGPEANYGYTF. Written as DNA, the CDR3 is TGTGCCATCAGTGACCCCGATCTTAAGACAGGGCCCGAAGCTAACTATGGCTACACCTTC.

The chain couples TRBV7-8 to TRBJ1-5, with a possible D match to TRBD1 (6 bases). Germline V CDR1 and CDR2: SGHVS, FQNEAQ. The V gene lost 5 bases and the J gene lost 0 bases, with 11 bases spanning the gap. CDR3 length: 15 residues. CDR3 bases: TGTGCCAGCAGCCTCAGGGGAACTAGCAATCAGCCCCAGCATTTT. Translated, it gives CASSLRGTSNQPQHF.

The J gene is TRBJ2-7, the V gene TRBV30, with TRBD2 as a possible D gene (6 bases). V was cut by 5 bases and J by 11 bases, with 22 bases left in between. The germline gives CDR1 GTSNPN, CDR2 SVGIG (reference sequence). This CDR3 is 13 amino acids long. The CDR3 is CAWGGTEFGDEYF. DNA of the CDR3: TGTGCCTGGGGGGGGACGGAATTTGGAGACGAGTACTTC.

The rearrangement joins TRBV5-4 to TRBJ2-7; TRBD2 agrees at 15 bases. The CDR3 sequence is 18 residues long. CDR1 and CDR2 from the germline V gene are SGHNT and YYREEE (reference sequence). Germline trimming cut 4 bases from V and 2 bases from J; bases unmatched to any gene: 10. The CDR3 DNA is TGTGCCAGCAGCCCGGGACTAGCGGGAGGCTCCCGGGCCTACGAGCAGTACTTC. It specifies CASSPGLAGGSRAYEQYF.

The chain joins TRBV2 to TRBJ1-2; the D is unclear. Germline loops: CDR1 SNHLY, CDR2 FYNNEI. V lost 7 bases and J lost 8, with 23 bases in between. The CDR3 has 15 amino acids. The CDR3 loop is CASNLSELSPGGYTF. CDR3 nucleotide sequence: TGTGCCAGCAACTTATCAGAACTCTCCCCGGGGGGCTACACCTTC.

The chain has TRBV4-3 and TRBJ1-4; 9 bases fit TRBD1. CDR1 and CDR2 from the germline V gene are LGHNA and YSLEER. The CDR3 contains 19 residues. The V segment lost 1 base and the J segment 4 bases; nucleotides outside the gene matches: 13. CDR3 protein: CASSQANWDRVFGNEKLFF. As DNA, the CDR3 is TGCGCCAGCAGCCAAGCAAATTGGGACAGGGTTTTCGGTAATGAAAAACTGTTTTTT.

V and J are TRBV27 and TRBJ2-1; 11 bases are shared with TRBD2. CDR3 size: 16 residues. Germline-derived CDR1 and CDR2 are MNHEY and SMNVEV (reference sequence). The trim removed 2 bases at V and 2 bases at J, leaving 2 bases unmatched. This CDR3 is CASSLGTSGPYNEQFF. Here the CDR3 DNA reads TGTGCCAGCAGTTTAGGGACTAGCGGACCCTACAATGAGCAGTTCTTC.

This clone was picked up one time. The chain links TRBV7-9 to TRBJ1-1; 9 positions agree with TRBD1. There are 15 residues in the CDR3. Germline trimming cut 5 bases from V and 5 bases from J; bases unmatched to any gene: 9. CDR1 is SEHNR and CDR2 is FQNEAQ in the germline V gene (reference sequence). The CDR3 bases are TGTGCCAGCAGCGTGGGACAGGGAGGGGGAACTGAAGCTTTCTTT. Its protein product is CASSVGQGGGTEAFF.

CDR3: CASSGVLPYNSPLHF. The CDR3 bases are TGTGCCAGCAGCGGGGTATTGCCCTATAATTCACCCCTCCACTTT. V usage is TRBV6-1 and J usage is TRBJ1-6; D unclear. V gave up 6 bases and J gave up 2 bases, with 11 bases separating them. Germline CDR1 reads MNHNS; CDR2 reads SASEGT. This CDR3 spans 15 amino acids.

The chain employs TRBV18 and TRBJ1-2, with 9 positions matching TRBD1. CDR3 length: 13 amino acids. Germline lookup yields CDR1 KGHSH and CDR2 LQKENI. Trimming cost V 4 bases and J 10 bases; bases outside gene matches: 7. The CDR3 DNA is TGTGCCAGCTCACTTCCACAGGGGGCTTACTACACCTTC. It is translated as CASSLPQGAYYTF.

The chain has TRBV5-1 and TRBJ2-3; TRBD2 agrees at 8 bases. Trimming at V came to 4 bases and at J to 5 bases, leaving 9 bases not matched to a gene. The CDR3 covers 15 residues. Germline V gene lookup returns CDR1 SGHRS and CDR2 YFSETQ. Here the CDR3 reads CASSARAGGEDTQYF. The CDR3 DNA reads TGCGCCAGCAGCGCCCGTGCGGGAGGAGAAGATACGCAGTATTTT.

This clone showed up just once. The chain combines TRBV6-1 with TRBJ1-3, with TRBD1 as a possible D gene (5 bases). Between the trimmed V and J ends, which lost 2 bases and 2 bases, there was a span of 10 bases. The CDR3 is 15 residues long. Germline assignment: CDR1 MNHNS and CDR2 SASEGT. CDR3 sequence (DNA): TGTGCCAGCAGTGAACTTGCAGGGCCTGGAAACACCATATATTTT. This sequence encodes CASSELAGPGNTIYF.

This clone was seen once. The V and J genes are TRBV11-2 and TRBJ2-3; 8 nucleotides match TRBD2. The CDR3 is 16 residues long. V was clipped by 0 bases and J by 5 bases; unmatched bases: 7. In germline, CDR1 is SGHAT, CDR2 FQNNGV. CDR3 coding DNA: TGTGCCAGCAGCTTAGATCTCGGGGGGGGGTTAGATACGCAGTATTTT. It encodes CASSLDLGGGLDTQYF.

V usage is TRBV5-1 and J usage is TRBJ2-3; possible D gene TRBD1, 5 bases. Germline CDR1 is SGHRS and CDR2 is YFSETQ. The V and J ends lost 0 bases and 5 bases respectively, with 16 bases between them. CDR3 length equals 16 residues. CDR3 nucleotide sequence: TGCGCCAGCAGCTTGGTGGCGACAGCGCCCGGAGATACGCAGTATTTT. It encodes CASSLVATAPGDTQYF.